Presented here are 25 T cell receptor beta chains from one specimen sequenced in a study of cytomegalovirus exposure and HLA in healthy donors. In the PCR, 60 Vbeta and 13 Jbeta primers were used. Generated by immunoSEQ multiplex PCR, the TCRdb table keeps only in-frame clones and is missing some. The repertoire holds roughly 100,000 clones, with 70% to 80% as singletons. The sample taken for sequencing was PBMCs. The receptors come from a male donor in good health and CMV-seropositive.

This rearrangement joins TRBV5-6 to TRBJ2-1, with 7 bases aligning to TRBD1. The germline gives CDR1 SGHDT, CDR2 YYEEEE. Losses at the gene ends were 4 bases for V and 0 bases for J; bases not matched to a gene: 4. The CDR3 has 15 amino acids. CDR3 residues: CASSLGQSSYNEQFF. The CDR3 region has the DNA TGTGCCAGCAGCCTGGGACAGAGCTCCTACAATGAGCAGTTCTTC.

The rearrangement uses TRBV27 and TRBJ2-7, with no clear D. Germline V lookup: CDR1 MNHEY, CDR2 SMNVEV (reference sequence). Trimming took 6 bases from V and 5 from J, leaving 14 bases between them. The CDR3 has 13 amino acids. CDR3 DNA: TGTGCCAGCAGCCCAGCAGGATTCCACGAGCAGTACTTC. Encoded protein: CASSPAGFHEQYF.

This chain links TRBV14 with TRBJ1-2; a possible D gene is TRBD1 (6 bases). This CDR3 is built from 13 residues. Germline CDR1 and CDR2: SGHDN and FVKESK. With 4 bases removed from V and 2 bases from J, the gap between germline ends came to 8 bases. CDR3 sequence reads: CASSLGQNYGYTF. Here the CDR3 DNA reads TGTGCCAGCAGCCTTGGACAGAACTATGGCTACACCTTC.

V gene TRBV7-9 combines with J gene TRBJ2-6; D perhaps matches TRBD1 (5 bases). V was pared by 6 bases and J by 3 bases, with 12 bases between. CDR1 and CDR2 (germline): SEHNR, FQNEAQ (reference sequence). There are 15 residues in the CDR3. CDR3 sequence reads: CASSYQGIGANVLTF. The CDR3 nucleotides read TGTGCCAGCAGTTATCAGGGAATTGGGGCCAACGTCCTGACTTTC.

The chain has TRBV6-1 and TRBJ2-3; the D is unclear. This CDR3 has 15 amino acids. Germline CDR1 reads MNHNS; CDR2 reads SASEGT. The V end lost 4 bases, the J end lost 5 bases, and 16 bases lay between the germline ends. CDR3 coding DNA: TGTGCCAGCAGTGTGTCCTTCTTAGCTATAGATACGCAGTATTTT. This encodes CASSVSFLAIDTQYF.

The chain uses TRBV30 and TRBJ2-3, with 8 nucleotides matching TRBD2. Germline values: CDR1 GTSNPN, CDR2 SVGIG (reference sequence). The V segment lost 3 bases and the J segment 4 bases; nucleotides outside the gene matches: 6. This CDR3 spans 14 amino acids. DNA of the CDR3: TGTGCCTGGAGACCTCTAGCGGGTTCAGATACGCAGTATTTT. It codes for CAWRPLAGSDTQYF.

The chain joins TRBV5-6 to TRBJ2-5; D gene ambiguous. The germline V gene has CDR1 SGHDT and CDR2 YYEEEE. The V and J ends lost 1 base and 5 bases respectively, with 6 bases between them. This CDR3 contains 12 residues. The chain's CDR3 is CASSLSAETQYF. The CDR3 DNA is TGTGCCAGCAGCTTGAGTGCGGAGACCCAGTACTTC.

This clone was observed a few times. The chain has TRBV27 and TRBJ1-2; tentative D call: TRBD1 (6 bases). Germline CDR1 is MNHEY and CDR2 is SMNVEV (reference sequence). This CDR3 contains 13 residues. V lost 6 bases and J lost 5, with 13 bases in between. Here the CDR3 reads CASSPGAGYGYTF. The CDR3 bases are TGTGCCAGCAGCCCAGGGGCAGGGTATGGCTACACCTTC.

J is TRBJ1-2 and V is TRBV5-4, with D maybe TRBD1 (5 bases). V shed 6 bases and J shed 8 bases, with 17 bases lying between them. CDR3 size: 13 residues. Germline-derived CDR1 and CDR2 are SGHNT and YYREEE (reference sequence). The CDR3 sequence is CASTPSGLGGYTF. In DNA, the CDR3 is TGTGCCAGCACCCCCTCAGGGCTAGGGGGCTACACCTTC.

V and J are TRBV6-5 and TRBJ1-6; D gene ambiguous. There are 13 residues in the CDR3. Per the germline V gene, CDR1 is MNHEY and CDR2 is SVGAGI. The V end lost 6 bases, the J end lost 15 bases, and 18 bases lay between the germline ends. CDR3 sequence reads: CASSRGNGGSLHF. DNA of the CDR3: TGTGCCAGCAGCCGTGGGAACGGTGGGAGCCTCCACTTT.

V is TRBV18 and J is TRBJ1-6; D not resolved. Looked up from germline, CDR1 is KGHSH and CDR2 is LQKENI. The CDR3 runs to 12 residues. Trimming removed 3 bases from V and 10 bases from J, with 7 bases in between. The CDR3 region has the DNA TGTGCCAGCTCACCGGGAGGGTCACCCCTCCACTTT. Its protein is CASSPGGSPLHF.

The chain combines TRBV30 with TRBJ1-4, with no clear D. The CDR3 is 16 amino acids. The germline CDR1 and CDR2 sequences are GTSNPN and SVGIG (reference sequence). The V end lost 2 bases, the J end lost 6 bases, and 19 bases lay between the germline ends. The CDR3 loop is CAWSPTTPTGDEKLFF. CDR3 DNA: TGTGCCTGGAGTCCGACGACCCCGACCGGGGATGAAAAACTGTTTTTT.

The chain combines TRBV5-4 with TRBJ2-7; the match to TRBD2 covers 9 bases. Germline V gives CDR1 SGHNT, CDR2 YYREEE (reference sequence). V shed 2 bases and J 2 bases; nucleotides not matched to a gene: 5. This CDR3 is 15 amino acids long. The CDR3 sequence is CASSFFQRGAYEQYF. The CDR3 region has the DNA TGTGCCAGCAGCTTCTTCCAGCGGGGGGCCTACGAGCAGTACTTC.

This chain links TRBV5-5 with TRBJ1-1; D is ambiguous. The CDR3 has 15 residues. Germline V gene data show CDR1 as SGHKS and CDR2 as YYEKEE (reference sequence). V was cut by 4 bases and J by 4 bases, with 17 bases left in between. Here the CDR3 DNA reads TGTGCCAGCAGCATCCTGGGCCCGGCGGGCACTGAAGCTTTCTTT. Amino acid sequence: CASSILGPAGTEAFF.

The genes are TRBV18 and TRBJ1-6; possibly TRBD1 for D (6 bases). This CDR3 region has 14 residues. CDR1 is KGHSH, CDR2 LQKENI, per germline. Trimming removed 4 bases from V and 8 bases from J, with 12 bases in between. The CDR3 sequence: CASSRQGRDSPLHF. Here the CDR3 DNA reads TGTGCCAGCTCACGGCAGGGGCGTGATTCACCCCTCCACTTT.

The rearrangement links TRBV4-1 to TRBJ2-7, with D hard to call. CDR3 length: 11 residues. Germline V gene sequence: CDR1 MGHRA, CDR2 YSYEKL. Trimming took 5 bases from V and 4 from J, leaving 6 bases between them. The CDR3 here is CASSFRYEQYF. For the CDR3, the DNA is TGCGCCAGCAGCTTTCGGTACGAGCAGTACTTC.

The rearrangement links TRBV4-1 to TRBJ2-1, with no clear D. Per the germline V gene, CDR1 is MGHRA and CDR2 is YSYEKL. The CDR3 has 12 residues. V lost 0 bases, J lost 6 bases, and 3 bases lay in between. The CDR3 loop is CASSQDSNEQFF. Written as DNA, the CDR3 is TGCGCCAGCAGCCAAGATAGCAATGAGCAGTTCTTC.

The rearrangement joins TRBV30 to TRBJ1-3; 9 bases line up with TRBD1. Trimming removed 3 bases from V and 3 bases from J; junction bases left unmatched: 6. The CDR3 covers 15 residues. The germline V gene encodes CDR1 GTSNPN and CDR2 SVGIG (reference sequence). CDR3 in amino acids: CAWSLQGASGNTIYF. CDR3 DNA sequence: TGTGCCTGGAGCCTACAGGGGGCGAGTGGAAACACCATATATTTT.

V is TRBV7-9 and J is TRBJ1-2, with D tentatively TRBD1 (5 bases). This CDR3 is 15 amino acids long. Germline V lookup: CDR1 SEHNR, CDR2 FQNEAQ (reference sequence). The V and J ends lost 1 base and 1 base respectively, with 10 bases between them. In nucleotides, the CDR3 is TGTGCCAGCAGCTTAGGACAGCGAGTTAACTATGGCTACACCTTC. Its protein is CASSLGQRVNYGYTF.

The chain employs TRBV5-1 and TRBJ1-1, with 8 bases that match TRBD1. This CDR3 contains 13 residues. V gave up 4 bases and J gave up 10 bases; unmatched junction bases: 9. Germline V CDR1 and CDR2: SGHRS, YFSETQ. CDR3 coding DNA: TGCGCCAGCAGCAGGGACAGGTGGTCTGGAGCTTTCTTT. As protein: CASSRDRWSGAFF.

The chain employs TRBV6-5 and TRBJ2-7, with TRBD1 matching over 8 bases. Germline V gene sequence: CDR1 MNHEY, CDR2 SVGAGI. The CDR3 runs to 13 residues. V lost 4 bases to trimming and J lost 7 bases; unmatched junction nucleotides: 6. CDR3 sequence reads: CASSFGQGGEQYF. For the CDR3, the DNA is TGTGCCAGCAGTTTCGGACAGGGCGGTGAGCAGTACTTC.

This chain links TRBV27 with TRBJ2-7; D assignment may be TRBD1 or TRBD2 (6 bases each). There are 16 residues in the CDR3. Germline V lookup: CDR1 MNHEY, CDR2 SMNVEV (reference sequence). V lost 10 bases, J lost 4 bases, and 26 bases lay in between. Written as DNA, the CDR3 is TGTGCCACCAGGGGAGGCCCACGTGAGGGGACTTACGAGCAGTACTTC. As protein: CATRGGPREGTYEQYF.

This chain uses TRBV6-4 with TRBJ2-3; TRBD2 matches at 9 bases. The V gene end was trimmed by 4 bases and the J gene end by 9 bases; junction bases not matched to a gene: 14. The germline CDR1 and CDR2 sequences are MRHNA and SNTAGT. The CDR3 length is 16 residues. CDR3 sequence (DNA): TGTGCCAGCAGTGCATTTAGCGGGGGAACGAGGGGAACGCAGTATTTT. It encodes CASSAFSGGTRGTQYF.

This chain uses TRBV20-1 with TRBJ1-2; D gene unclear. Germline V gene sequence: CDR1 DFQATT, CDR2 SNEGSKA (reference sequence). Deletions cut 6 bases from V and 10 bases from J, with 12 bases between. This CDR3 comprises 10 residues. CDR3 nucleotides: TGCAGTGCGCTAGGCGTGGACTACACCTTC. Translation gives CSALGVDYTF.

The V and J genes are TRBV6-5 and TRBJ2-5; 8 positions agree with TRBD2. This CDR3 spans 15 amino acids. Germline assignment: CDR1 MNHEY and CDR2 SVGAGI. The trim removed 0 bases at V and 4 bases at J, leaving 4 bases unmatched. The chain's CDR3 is CASSYSPGGGETQYF. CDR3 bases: TGTGCCAGCAGTTACTCGCCGGGGGGGGGAGAGACCCAGTACTTC.